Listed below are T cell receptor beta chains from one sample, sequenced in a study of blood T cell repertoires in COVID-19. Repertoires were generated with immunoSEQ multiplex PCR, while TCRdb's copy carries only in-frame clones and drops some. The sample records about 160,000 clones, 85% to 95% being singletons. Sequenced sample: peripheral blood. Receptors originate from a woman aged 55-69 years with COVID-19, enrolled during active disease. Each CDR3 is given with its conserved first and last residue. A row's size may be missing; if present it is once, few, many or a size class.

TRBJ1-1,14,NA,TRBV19,CASSEDSMNTEAFF
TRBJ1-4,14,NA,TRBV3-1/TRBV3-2,CASSHQGDGEKLFF
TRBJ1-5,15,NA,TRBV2,CASSEMSEGNQPQHF
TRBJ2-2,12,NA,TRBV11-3,CASSLLTGELFF
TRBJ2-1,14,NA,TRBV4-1,CASSQVSDYNEQFF
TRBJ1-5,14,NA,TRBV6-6,CASSYSGSNQPQHF
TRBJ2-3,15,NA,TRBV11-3,CASSLGRQGPDTQYF
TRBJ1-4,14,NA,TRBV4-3,CASSQGLRNEKLFF
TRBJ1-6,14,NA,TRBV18,CASSSVRVESPLHF
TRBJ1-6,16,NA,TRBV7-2,CASSFDRARGNSPLHF
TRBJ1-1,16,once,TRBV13,CASSSSDETGNTEAFF
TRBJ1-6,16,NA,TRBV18,CASSAGGSSYNSPLHF
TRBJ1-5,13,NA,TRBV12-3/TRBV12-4,CASRSQGGQPQHF
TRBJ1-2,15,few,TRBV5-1,CASSLAAGAGYGYTF
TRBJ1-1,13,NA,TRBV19,CASSEALNTEAFF
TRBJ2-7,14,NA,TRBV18,CASSPPTGGGKQYF
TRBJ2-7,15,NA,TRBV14,CASSPSPGQNYEQYF
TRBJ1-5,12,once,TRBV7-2,CASTYQGEPQHF
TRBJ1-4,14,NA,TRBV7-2,CASSLGGDNEKLFF
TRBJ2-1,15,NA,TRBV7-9,CASSFSIDRLGEQFF
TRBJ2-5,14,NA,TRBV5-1,CASSFQGREETQYF
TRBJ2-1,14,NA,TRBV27,CASSLRGNYNEQFF
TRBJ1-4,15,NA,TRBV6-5,CASSPLTATNEKLFF
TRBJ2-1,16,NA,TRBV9,CASSGTSGGFYNEQFF
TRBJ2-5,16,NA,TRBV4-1,CASSQDQLAALGAQYF
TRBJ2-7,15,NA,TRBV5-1,CASSLVGESSYEQYF
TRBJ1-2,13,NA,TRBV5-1,CASSSQENYGYTF
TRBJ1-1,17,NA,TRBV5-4,CASTNPGQGIMNTEAFF
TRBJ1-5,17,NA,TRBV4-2,CASSQDPGGWSNQPQHF
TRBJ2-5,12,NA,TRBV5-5,CASSGQLETQYF
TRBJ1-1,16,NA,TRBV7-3,CASRTRPGKLDTEAFF